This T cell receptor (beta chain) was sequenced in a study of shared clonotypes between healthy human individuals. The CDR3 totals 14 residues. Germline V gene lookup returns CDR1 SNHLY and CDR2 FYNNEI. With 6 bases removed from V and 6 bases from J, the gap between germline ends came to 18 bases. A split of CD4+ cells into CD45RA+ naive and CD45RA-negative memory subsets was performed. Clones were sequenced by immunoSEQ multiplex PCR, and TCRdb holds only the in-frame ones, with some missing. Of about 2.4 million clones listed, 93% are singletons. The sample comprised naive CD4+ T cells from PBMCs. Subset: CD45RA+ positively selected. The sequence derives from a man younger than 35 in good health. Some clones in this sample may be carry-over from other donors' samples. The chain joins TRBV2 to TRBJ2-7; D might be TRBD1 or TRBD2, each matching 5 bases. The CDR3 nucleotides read TGTGCCAGCAGCACAAGGGACGGAGGTTCCGAGCAGTACTTC. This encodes CASSTRDGGSEQYF. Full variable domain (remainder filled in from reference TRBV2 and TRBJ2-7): EPEVTQTPSHQVTQMGQEVILRCVPISNHLYFYWYRQILGQKVEFLVSFYNNEISEKSEIFDDQFSVERPDGSNFTLKIRSTKLEDSAMYFCASSTRDGGSEQYFGPGTRLTVT.